This T cell receptor beta chain was sequenced for a study of CD8+ T cells in alopecia areata. cDNA reverse transcribed from extracted RNA served as the sequencing template. The assay was immunoSEQ multiplex PCR, and TCRdb's table has in-frame clones only and misses some. The sample records about 190,000 clones, about three fifths being singletons. Germline loops: CDR1 MNHEY, CDR2 SMNVEV (reference sequence). V lost 5 bases and J lost 2, with 4 bases in between. The CDR3 is 11 residues long. Findings and caveats of the study: Whereas mice showed it more clearly, TCR sharing across patients was murkier, possibly because of HLA. Many expanded lesional clones stayed in scalp and blood while on tofacitinib. When scalp samples are sequenced, resident alphabeta T cells of normal skin are also captured.

Remarks on this clone: Antigen: not known.

Treatment denoted: oral pan-JAK inhibitor, 5-10 mg twice daily. The sequence was obtained from a human donor with alopecia areata. The chain has TRBV27 and TRBJ2-7; D gene unclear. Sequenced here: CD8+ T cells sorted from blood, sampled at week 24, from a patient treated with tofacitinib. The CDR3 DNA reads as TGTGCCAGCAGTGACACCTACGAGCAGTACTTC. Protein product: CASSDTYEQYF.